A selection of T cell receptor beta chains follows, all from one sample in a study of blood T cell repertoires in COVID-19. Sequenced by immunoSEQ multiplex PCR; TCRdb stores in-frame clones only, minus some. The sample consists of roughly 86,000 clones, around three quarters of them appearing once. Sequencing was performed on peripheral blood. These receptors were obtained from a man aged 50 to 60 who had recovered from COVID-19. The CDR3 runs from the conserved cysteine through the conserved F or W.

CASTFRGGGQETQYF,TRBV7-6
CASSLVAGPNYGYTF,TRBV5-5
CAWSVSGLPFYGYTF,TRBV30
CASRDNILGSGEQFF,TRBV2
CASSPRGEGYTF,TRBV5-1
CAISRTRDYEQYF,TRBV10-3
CASTARENIQYF,TRBV7-9
CASSLGGLAYEQYF,TRBV28
CASSLDPSSYEQYF,TRBV5-1
CASSEALQWTEIYEQYF,TRBV2
CASSNRGNGEAFF,TRBV19
CASSGPGTGGVTGQAFF,TRBV25-1
CASRNISRRSANEKLFF,TRBV19
CASSAGSYEQYF,TRBV2
CASSWPGERNEQYF,TRBV5-4
CATSRTSGLSNTEAFF,TRBV15
CASRTWTGLYYGYTF,TRBV27
CASSEEPGLAGGTQYF,TRBV6-1
CASSYQGRSDEKLFF,TRBV7-9
CASSLAGPMNTEAFF,TRBV27
CASRSMTSEADTQYF,TRBV10-2
CASSWPPSGGQIRTQYF,TRBV5-4
CASSLQGSNQPQHF,TRBV7-9
CASPPVRERITYEQYF,TRBV6-6
CASSLGGGIYEQYF,TRBV27
CASSSSQGWIYGYTF,TRBV6-5
CAISKGLAGGHEQYF,TRBV10-3
CASSPYRDRPYEQYF,TRBV7-8